Listed here are 23 T cell receptor beta chains from one sample, sequenced in a study of T cells expressing NK-cell markers. TCRdb processed the 5' RACE reads again and assigns one entry to each CDR3 protein, with no DNA. The sample includes over 150,000 distinct CDR3 sequences. The specimen sequenced was blood T cells: a sorted CD56 or NKG2C T cell subset, CD4+ or CD8+ T cells, or bulk PBMC T cells (not recorded which). These receptors all stem from a man between 18 and 69 years old in good health.

The rearrangement uses TRBV7-6 and TRBJ1-6; checking the TCRdb D call of TRBD1 is not possible without DNA. CDR1 is SGHVS and CDR2 is FNYEAQ in the germline V gene. This CDR3 contains 16 residues. The CDR3 sequence: CASSLGRGRVNSPLHF.

The chain carries TRBV6-6 and TRBJ2-3. This CDR3 region has 15 residues. The germline CDR1 and CDR2 sequences are MNHNY and SVGAGI (reference sequence). The CDR3 here is CASSCVPNTTDTQYF.

The chain has TRBV6-1 and TRBJ2-6; TCRdb picks TRBD1, but there is no DNA to check that call. This CDR3 is 15 amino acids long. Germline assignment: CDR1 MNHNS and CDR2 SASEGT. This chain's CDR3 is CASRQGSSGANVLTF.

The rearrangement joins TRBV29-1 to TRBJ2-5; TCRdb names TRBD2, which stays unverified in the absence of DNA. The germline V gene encodes CDR1 SQVTM and CDR2 ANQGSEA. This CDR3 spans 16 amino acids. CDR3 in amino acids: CSVEELAGGYVETQYF.

This chain connects TRBV7-6 to TRBJ1-2; the TRBD1 assignment by TCRdb is unverifiable without DNA. The germline V gene has CDR1 SGHVS and CDR2 FNYEAQ. The CDR3 runs to 17 residues. The CDR3 sequence: CASSPTGTDNFNYGYTF.

The chain employs TRBV6-5 and TRBJ2-2; without DNA, the TCRdb call of TRBD1 cannot be checked. Germline CDR1 MNHEY, CDR2 SVGAGI. There are 16 residues in the CDR3. CDR3 loop: CASSYFQGSSTGELFF.

Here the CDR3 reads CASSQQFGSYEQYF. The V gene is TRBV7-2, the J gene TRBJ2-7. Germline lookup yields CDR1 SGHTA and CDR2 FQGNSA. The CDR3 is 14 amino acids.

The genes are TRBV12-3 or TRBV12-4 and TRBJ2-2; the D call from TCRdb, TRBD1, cannot be confirmed without DNA. The CDR3 is 16 amino acids. The CDR3: CASSRTGGIHTGELFF.

The V gene is TRBV4-1, the J gene TRBJ2-7; TCRdb proposes TRBD2, but this gene call is untestable without DNA. The CDR3 runs to 17 residues. Germline V lookup: CDR1 MGHRA, CDR2 YSYEKL. This CDR3 is CASSHPLTSLHSYEQYF.

This chain joins TRBV1 and TRBJ2-5; the D gene TCRdb calls, TRBD2, cannot be checked with no DNA. TRBV1 has pseudogene status. This CDR3 is 17 amino acids long. CDR3 amino acids: CTSSQPLAGVYQETQYF.

The rearrangement joins TRBV12-5 to TRBJ2-2. The V gene's germline CDR1 is LGHNT and CDR2 FRNRAP. The CDR3 contains 11 residues. The chain's CDR3 is CASTATGELFF.

The chain is built from TRBV27 and TRBJ2-1; TCRdb gives TRBD2 as the D gene, but with no DNA this cannot be confirmed. The germline gives CDR1 MNHEY, CDR2 SMNVEV (reference sequence). This CDR3 contains 16 residues. CDR3 amino acids: CASSQPGLAIWNEQFF.

This chain links TRBV14 with TRBJ1-1; TCRdb names TRBD1, which stays unverified in the absence of DNA. The CDR3 contains 15 residues. Germline-derived CDR1 and CDR2 are SGHDN and FVKESK. Here the CDR3 reads CASSLTGGPRAEAFF.

V is TRBV12-3 or TRBV12-4 and J is TRBJ2-3; the D gene TCRdb calls, TRBD1, cannot be checked with no DNA. The CDR3 consists of 14 residues. CDR3 sequence: CASSLRGRRGTQYF.

J is TRBJ2-5 and V is TRBV6-5; the TCRdb D gene call, TRBD2, has no DNA to confirm it. CDR1 is MNHEY, CDR2 SVGAGI, per germline. This CDR3 is 15 amino acids long. CDR3 residues: CASSYVGRAVETQYF.

The CDR3 here is CASSLSRDRSYEQYF. The V gene is TRBV7-2, the J gene TRBJ2-7; TCRdb returns TRBD1, unconfirmable since there is no DNA. Germline V lookup: CDR1 SGHTA, CDR2 FQGNSA. CDR3 length: 15 residues.

The chain recombines TRBV6-1 with TRBJ2-7; TCRdb's D gene call, TRBD1, goes unchecked for lack of DNA. Germline lookup yields CDR1 MNHNS and CDR2 SASEGT. The CDR3 extends over 17 amino acids. The CDR3 loop reads CASSRDRVTSASYEQYF.

V usage is TRBV12-3 or TRBV12-4 and J usage is TRBJ2-5. The CDR3 consists of 14 residues. CDR3 residues: CASSLFQVQETQYF.

This sequence joins TRBV6-1 and TRBJ2-6; absent DNA, TCRdb's TRBD1 call cannot be checked. There are 16 residues in the CDR3. Germline-derived CDR1 and CDR2 are MNHNS and SASEGT. CDR3 in amino acids: CASKKARGSGANVLTF.

The chain links TRBV7-6 to TRBJ2-1. The length of the CDR3 is 16 residues. CDR1 SGHVS and CDR2 FNYEAQ come from the germline V gene. CDR3: CASSAIAGSSYNEQFF.

The chain uses TRBV19 and TRBJ2-2. The CDR3 totals 14 residues. The V gene's germline CDR1 is LNHDA and CDR2 SQIVND (reference sequence). CDR3 loop: CASSITSTTGELFF.

This chain uses TRBV28 with TRBJ2-3; absent DNA, TCRdb's TRBD1 call cannot be checked. The CDR3 is 13 residues long. Looked up from germline, CDR1 is MDHEN and CDR2 is SYDVKM. The CDR3 sequence: CASSLWDSHTQYF.

The chain is built from TRBV12-3 or TRBV12-4 and TRBJ2-7; as DNA is missing, the TRBD2 call by TCRdb cannot be tested. This CDR3 contains 11 residues. Here the CDR3 reads CASSLGLMQYF.